Below, 27 T cell receptor beta chains from the same sample are listed, as sequenced in a study of Ad26.COV2.S vaccination and SARS-CoV-2 variants. Produced via immunoSEQ multiplex PCR; TCRdb's table is partial and in-frame only. Seen here are some 350,000 clones, roughly 90% observed once, and the top ten hold around 5%. Treatment described: some 20 received Ad26.COV2.S at low or high dose, single or two shots; 5 received placebo; per-sample allocation not given. The samples date from day 63 after the first vaccine or placebo injection. The specimen was peripheral blood, collected in a trial of Ad26.COV2.S vaccine versus placebo. These receptors were collected from a person between 18 and 59 years old who received the Ad26.COV2.S COVID-19 vaccine or a placebo.

The gene calls are TRBV7-2 and TRBJ1-2, with a tentative D call TRBD1 (6 bases). The CDR3 length is 14 residues. V was cut by 2 bases and J by 8 bases, with 15 bases left in between. CDR1 SGHTA and CDR2 FQGNSA come from the germline V gene. The CDR3: CASSLSARGLGYTF. The DNA for the CDR3 is TGTGCCAGCAGCTTATCGGCCAGGGGATTAGGCTACACCTTC. Together with reference TRBV7-2 and TRBJ1-2, the CDR3 gives the full variable domain: GAGVSQSPSNKVTEKGKDVELRCDPISGHTALYWYRQSLGQGLEFLIYFQGNSAPDKSGLPSDRFSAERTGGSVSTLTIQRTQQEDSAVYLCASSLSARGLGYTFGSGTRLTVV.

The chain has TRBV7-9 and TRBJ2-1, with TRBD2 matching 7 bases. Trimming removed 2 bases from V and 4 bases from J; junction bases left unmatched: 8. The CDR3 is made up of 16 amino acids. Per germline, CDR1 SEHNR and CDR2 FQNEAQ (reference sequence). The CDR3 region is CASSLTLADNYNEQFF. The CDR3 bases are TGTGCCAGCAGCTTAACCCTAGCGGATAATTACAATGAGCAGTTCTTC. Filled out from reference TRBV7-9 and TRBJ2-1, the complete variable domain reads DTGVSQNPRHKITKRGQNVTFRCDPISEHNRLYWYRQTLGQGPEFLTYFQNEAQLEKSRLLSDRFSAERPKGSFSTLEIQRTEQGDSAMYLCASSLTLADNYNEQFFGPGTRLTVL.

This chain joins TRBV30 and TRBJ2-7; TRBD2 matches 7 bases. V lost 5 bases and J lost 4; bases outside the gene matches: 5. The CDR3 is 12 amino acids. Germline V lookup: CDR1 GTSNPN, CDR2 SVGIG (reference sequence). The CDR3 DNA follows: TGTGCCTGGTCCTCTAGCGGTTACGAGCAGTACGTC. As protein: CAWSSSGYEQYV.

V gene TRBV7-2 combines with J gene TRBJ2-2, with D possibly matching TRBD1 (5 bases). Deletions cut 5 bases from V and 0 bases from J, with 10 bases between. The CDR3 totals 15 residues. CDR1 is SGHTA, CDR2 FQGNSA, per germline. CDR3 coding DNA: TGTGCCAGCAGCAGCAGGACAACGAACACCGGGGAGCTGTTTTTT. Translation gives CASSSRTTNTGELFF.

V gene TRBV7-9 combines with J gene TRBJ2-7; D ambiguous. Trimming pared 5 bases from V and 0 bases from J, leaving 14 bases between. Germline-derived CDR1 and CDR2 are SEHNR and FQNEAQ (reference sequence). The CDR3 sequence is 15 residues long. CDR3 residues: CASSPSPWGSYEQYV. As DNA, the CDR3 is TGTGCCAGCAGCCCATCCCCGTGGGGCTCCTACGAGCAGTACGTC.

The V gene is TRBV7-2, the J gene TRBJ1-2; 7 nucleotides agree with TRBD1. CDR1 is SGHTA, CDR2 FQGNSA, per germline. The CDR3 totals 15 residues. Trimming at V came to 5 bases and at J to 9 bases, leaving 15 bases not matched to a gene. This chain's CDR3 is CASSRGQASPGSYTF. In DNA, the CDR3 is TGTGCCAGCAGCCGCGGACAGGCCTCCCCGGGGAGCTACACCTTC.

V gene TRBV7-9 combines with J gene TRBJ1-1; tentative D call: TRBD1 (6 bases). The CDR3 extends over 14 amino acids. Germline CDR1 is SEHNR and CDR2 is FQNEAQ (reference sequence). The V end was cut by 1 base, the J end by 4 bases, with 10 bases between. CDR3 in amino acids: CASSLEYRATEAFF. DNA for the CDR3: TGTGCCAGCAGCTTAGAATACAGGGCCACTGAAGCTTTCTTT. The entire variable domain, with the rest obtained from reference TRBV7-9 and TRBJ1-1, is as follows: DTGVSQNPRHKITKRGQNVTFRCDPISEHNRLYWYRQTLGQGPEFLTYFQNEAQLEKSRLLSDRFSAERPKGSFSTLEIQRTEQGDSAMYLCASSLEYRATEAFFGQGTRLTVV.

The rearrangement uses TRBV19 and TRBJ1-2; a possible D gene is TRBD1 (6 bases). The germline V gene has CDR1 LNHDA and CDR2 SQIVND (reference sequence). The V end was cut by 7 bases, the J end by 4 bases, with 13 bases between. The CDR3 contains 13 residues. As DNA, the CDR3 is TGTGCCAGTACCTTGGACAGTATCTATGGCTACACCTTC. Its translation: CASTLDSIYGYTF. Looking up the rest from reference TRBV19 and TRBJ1-2 gives the full variable domain: DGGITQSPKYLFRKEGQNVTLSCEQNLNHDAMYWYRQDPGQGLRLIYYSQIVNDFQKGDIAEGYSVSREKKESFPLTVTSAQKNPTAFYLCASTLDSIYGYTFGSGTRLTVV.

The chain combines TRBV7-2 with TRBJ2-2; D remains ambiguous. This CDR3 has 11 residues. V was clipped by 5 bases and J by 7 bases, with 5 bases between them. Per germline, CDR1 SGHTA and CDR2 FQGNSA. The CDR3 loop is CASSKFGELFF. Here the CDR3 DNA reads TGTGCCAGCAGCAAGTTCGGGGAGCTGTTTTTT.

V is TRBV6-5 and J is TRBJ1-1, with D unclear. Trimming took off 7 bases at V and 8 bases at J, with 14 bases between the two ends. CDR3 length: 12 residues. From germline, CDR1 is MNHEY and CDR2 SVGAGI. The CDR3 DNA sequence: TGTGCCAGCACCTCGATCGGGTCCGAAGCTTTCTTT. Its protein is CASTSIGSEAFF.

This chain links TRBV10-3 with TRBJ1-5, with 9 bases that match TRBD1. The length of the CDR3 is 13 residues. The junction had 2 bases not matched to a gene; V was cut back by 4 bases and J by 7 bases. Germline V gene lookup returns CDR1 ENHRY and CDR2 SYGVKD. CDR3 protein: CAISGTGDQPQHF. The CDR3 DNA follows: TGTGCCATCAGTGGGACAGGGGACCAGCCCCAGCATTTT.

This clone was seen just once. The chain has TRBV30 and TRBJ1-5; weak D call: TRBD1 (5 bases). Germline V gene sequence: CDR1 GTSNPN, CDR2 SVGIG (reference sequence). The CDR3 is made up of 14 amino acids. Trimming removed 2 bases from V and 8 bases from J, with 16 bases in between. This CDR3 is CAWSREGDGKPQHF. The DNA for the CDR3 is TGTGCCTGGAGTCGTGAAGGGGATGGGAAGCCCCAGCATTTT.

The V call is TRBV19, the J call TRBJ2-1, with D unclear. Trimming took 5 bases from V and 5 from J, leaving 16 bases between them. CDR3 length: 15 amino acids. Germline V gene data show CDR1 as LNHDA and CDR2 as SQIVND (reference sequence). In DNA, the CDR3 is TGTGCCAGTAGTCCCCTTCAGCCCCCGAACAATGAGCAGTTCTTC. This translates into CASSPLQPPNNEQFF.

The J gene is TRBJ1-1, the V gene TRBV7-9; D is unresolved. Trimming pared 1 base from V and 1 base from J, leaving 7 bases between. The CDR3 covers 14 residues. Germline CDR1 is SEHNR and CDR2 is FQNEAQ (reference sequence). The CDR3: CASSLVGPNTEAFF. CDR3 coding DNA: TGTGCCAGCAGCTTAGTCGGTCCGAACACTGAAGCTTTCTTT.

This clone was detected a few times. CDR3 in DNA: TGCAGCGTTGAAGAGGCCGGGGAGCTGTTTTTT. This encodes CSVEEAGELFF. This sequence joins TRBV29-1 and TRBJ2-2; D ambiguous. Germline V gives CDR1 SQVTM, CDR2 ANQGSEA. The CDR3 is 11 residues long. The V and J ends lost 0 bases and 6 bases respectively, with 2 bases between them.

The chain joins TRBV7-8 to TRBJ2-3; 9 positions agree with TRBD1. The J segment lost 3 bases and the V segment lost 1 base, leaving 8 bases of the junction unmatched. CDR1 SGHVS and CDR2 FQNEAQ come from the germline V gene. This CDR3 is built from 17 residues. For the CDR3, the DNA is TGTGCCAGCAGCTTAGTTGCCGGGACAGGGAGGACAGATACGCAGTATTTT. Protein sequence: CASSLVAGTGRTDTQYF.

The rearrangement links TRBV7-2 to TRBJ1-2, with a tentative D call TRBD1 (5 bases). Germline CDR1 reads SGHTA; CDR2 reads FQGNSA. V dropped 4 bases and J dropped 3 bases, with 12 bases sitting between them. The CDR3 consists of 14 residues. The DNA of the CDR3 is TGTGCCAGCAGCTCCCAGGGTTTGGACTATGGCTACACCTTC. Protein: CASSSQGLDYGYTF.

CDR3 sequence reads: CASRDRGADIGLFF. DNA of the CDR3: TGTGCCAGTAGAGACAGGGGGGCCGACATAGGACTGTTTTTT. The genes are TRBV19 and TRBJ1-4; 9 bases are shared with TRBD1. The CDR3 spans 14 residues. CDR1 and CDR2 from the germline V gene are LNHDA and SQIVND (reference sequence). V lost 6 bases to trimming and J lost 13 bases; unmatched junction nucleotides: 12.

The J gene is TRBJ2-1, the V gene TRBV24-1, with TRBD2 identical over 8 bases. Germline trimming cut 6 bases from V and 12 bases from J; bases unmatched to any gene: 12. The CDR3 extends over 14 amino acids. The germline V gene encodes CDR1 KGHDR and CDR2 SFDVKD. CDR3 nucleotide sequence: TGTGCCACCAGTTTAGCGGCAGGCGGGGGGAGGCAGTTCTTC. Translation: CATSLAAGGGRQFF.

V and J are TRBV12-3 or TRBV12-4 and TRBJ1-2; 9 bases line up with TRBD1. The CDR3 runs 13 residues. Unmatched junction bases numbered 7, after V lost 6 bases and J lost 8 bases. CDR3 nucleotide sequence: TGTGCCAGCAGCAGGGGGACAGGGTACGGCTACACCTTC. This gives the protein CASSRGTGYGYTF.

The chain uses TRBV7-6 and TRBJ1-2, with TRBD1 identical over 8 bases. Germline CDR1 reads SGHVS; CDR2 reads FNYEAQ. This CDR3 spans 14 amino acids. J gave up 6 bases and V 3 bases, and 6 bases lay outside the gene matches. The CDR3 DNA reads as TGTGCCAGCAGCTTTGGGACAGGAGCAGATGGCTACACCTTC. This sequence encodes CASSFGTGADGYTF. Based on the CDR3 plus reference TRBV7-6 and TRBJ1-2, the full variable domain is GAGVSQSPRYKVTKRGQDVALRCDPISGHVSLYWYRQALGQGPEFLTYFNYEAQQDKSGLPNDRFSAERPEGSISTLTIQRTEQRDSAMYRCASSFGTGADGYTFGSGTRLTVV.

This sequence joins TRBV7-9 and TRBJ1-1; 8 nucleotides line up with TRBD1. The germline V gene has CDR1 SEHNR and CDR2 FQNEAQ (reference sequence). The V and J ends lost 5 bases and 5 bases, in that order; junction bases with no gene match: 4. The CDR3 contains 13 residues. The CDR3 loop is CASSQRQGTEAFF. CDR3 DNA: TGTGCCAGCAGCCAACGACAGGGGACTGAAGCTTTCTTT.

The CDR3 sequence: CASSYSNIDEQFF. The CDR3 DNA reads TGTGCCAGCAGTTACTCCAATATCGATGAGCAGTTCTTC. This rearrangement joins TRBV6-5 to TRBJ2-1; D not certain. V shed 0 bases and J shed 8 bases, with 8 bases lying between them. In germline, CDR1 is MNHEY, CDR2 SVGAGI. The CDR3 runs 13 residues.

The V call is TRBV2, the J call TRBJ1-4; TRBD1 matches 12 bases. V was pared by 8 bases and J by 7 bases, with 8 bases of the junction left unmatched. This CDR3 is 15 amino acids long. Per germline, CDR1 SNHLY and CDR2 FYNNEI. In nucleotides, the CDR3 is TGTGCCAGCCGCCAGGCGGGACAGGGGGCTGAAAAACTGTTTTTT. Its protein product is CASRQAGQGAEKLFF.

The chain joins TRBV7-6 to TRBJ2-2; TRBD2 agrees at 7 bases. V gave up 4 bases and J gave up 1 base; unmatched junction bases: 6. Germline lookup yields CDR1 SGHVS and CDR2 FNYEAQ. This CDR3 is built from 16 residues. The chain's CDR3 is CASSWSSGLNTGELFF. The DNA for the CDR3 is TGTGCCAGCAGCTGGTCTAGCGGACTGAACACCGGGGAGCTGTTTTTT.

Notes on this clone: This CDR3 is also generated by other DNA sequences in the sample. V usage is TRBV3-1 (or the pseudogene TRBV3-2) and J usage is TRBJ1-1; D is possibly TRBD1 (5 bases). Looked up from germline, CDR1 is LGHDT and CDR2 is YNNKEL (reference sequence). Between the trimmed V and J ends, which lost 4 bases and 0 bases, there was a span of 9 bases. The CDR3 covers 14 residues. CDR3 sequence: CASSPRGMNTEAFF. For the CDR3, the DNA is TGTGCCAGCAGCCCACGGGGGATGAACACTGAAGCTTTCTTT.

This clone was observed once. The chain recombines TRBV30 with TRBJ1-3; 8 bases match TRBD1. The length of the CDR3 is 16 residues. The ends lost 7 bases at V and 1 base at J; junction bases unmatched: 12. The germline gives CDR1 GTSNPN, CDR2 SVGIG (reference sequence). The CDR3: CAFTSLDRGSGNTIYF. The CDR3 bases are TGTGCCTTTACGTCTTTAGACAGGGGTTCTGGAAACACCATATATTTT.